The rows below give T cell receptor beta chains drawn from one sample of a study of T cells after posttransplantation cyclophosphamide. Sequencing was performed with immunoSEQ multiplex PCR; in TCRdb, only in-frame clones are kept and a portion is missing. The data show about 36,000 clones, with about three quarters seen just once and roughly 8.1% held by the top ten. The input for sequencing was CD4+ T cells sorted from blood, taken 1,700 to 2,000 days after a stem cell transplant with posttransplant cyclophosphamide. These receptors were collected from a female patient aged 35-55 years who received an allogeneic stem cell transplant from a related donor, was CMV-positive, and had no GVHD. Some T cells may have come from the graft donor. Both conserved end residues are part of each CDR3. D genes are given only for firm matches. Only part of the rows carry a size: once, few, many, or a class if the clone is expanded.

v_gene	abundance	j_gene	d_gene	CDR3aa	CDR3nt
TRBV7-2	.	TRBJ1-1	.	CASTRRGGTEAFF	TGTGCCAGCACCCGAAGAGGGGGAACTGAAGCTTTCTTT
TRBV19	.	TRBJ2-1	.	CASSIPTRNEQFF	TGTGCCAGTAGTATCCCCACACGCAATGAGCAGTTCTTC
TRBV27	.	TRBJ2-3	TRBD2	CASSFGLAGGPTDTQYF	TGTGCCAGCAGTTTTGGACTAGCGGGGGGGCCCACAGATACGCAGTATTTT
TRBV28	.	TRBJ2-5	.	CASSFVDSKYQETQYF	TGTGCCAGCAGCTTCGTTGACAGCAAGTACCAAGAGACCCAGTACTTC
TRBV7-3	.	TRBJ1-1	TRBD1	CASSLAGGGTEAFF	TGTGCCAGCAGCTTGGCAGGGGGCGGAACTGAAGCTTTCTTT
TRBV5-6	few	TRBJ2-7	.	CASSFEPYEQYF	TGTGCCAGCAGCTTTGAGCCGTACGAGCAGTACTTC
TRBV5-1	.	TRBJ2-2	.	CASKGATATNTGELFF	TGCGCCAGCAAGGGTGCGACAGCTACGAACACCGGGGAGCTGTTTTTT
TRBV7-3	.	TRBJ2-2	TRBD1	CASSFRDRGGTGELFF	TGTGCCAGCAGCTTCCGGGACAGGGGGGGCACCGGGGAGCTGTTTTTT
TRBV27	.	TRBJ1-4	.	CASSALGSANEKLFF	TGTGCCAGTAGCGCCCTCGGCAGCGCTAATGAAAAACTGTTTTTT
TRBV9	few	TRBJ1-3	TRBD1	CASSSRTGVYGNTIYF	TGTGCCAGCAGCTCTCGGACAGGGGTCTATGGAAACACCATATATTTT
TRBV4-1	.	TRBJ2-3	TRBD1	CASSQPGQKSSTDTQYF	TGCGCCAGCAGCCAGCCGGGACAGAAATCTAGCACAGATACGCAGTATTTT
TRBV28	few	TRBJ1-5	TRBD1	CASRTGAIQPQHF	TGTGCCAGCAGGACAGGGGCGATCCAGCCCCAGCATTTT
TRBV21-1	.	TRBJ1-2	.	CASSNTPLQRGTGDGYTF	TGTGCCAGCAGCAACACCCCCCTACAGAGGGGGACAGGAGACGGCTACACCTTC
TRBV11-1	.	TRBJ2-7	TRBD1	CASSLGDSSGEQYF	TGTGCCAGCAGCTTAGGGGACAGCTCGGGCGAGCAGTACTTC